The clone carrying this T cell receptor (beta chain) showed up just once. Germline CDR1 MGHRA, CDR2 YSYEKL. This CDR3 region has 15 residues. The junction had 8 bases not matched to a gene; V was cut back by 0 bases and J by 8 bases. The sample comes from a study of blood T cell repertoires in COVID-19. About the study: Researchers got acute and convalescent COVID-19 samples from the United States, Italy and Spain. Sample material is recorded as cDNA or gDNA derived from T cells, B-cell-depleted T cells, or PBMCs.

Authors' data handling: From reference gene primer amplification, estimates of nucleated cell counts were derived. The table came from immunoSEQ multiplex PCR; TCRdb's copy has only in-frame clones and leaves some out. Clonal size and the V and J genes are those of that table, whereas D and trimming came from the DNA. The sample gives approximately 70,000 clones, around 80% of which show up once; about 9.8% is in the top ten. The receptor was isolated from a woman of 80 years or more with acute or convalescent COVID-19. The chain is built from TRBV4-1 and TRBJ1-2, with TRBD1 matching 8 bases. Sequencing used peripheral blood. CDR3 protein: CASSQDGQGARGYTF. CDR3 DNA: TGCGCCAGCAGCCAAGATGGGCAGGGGGCGCGAGGCTACACCTTC.